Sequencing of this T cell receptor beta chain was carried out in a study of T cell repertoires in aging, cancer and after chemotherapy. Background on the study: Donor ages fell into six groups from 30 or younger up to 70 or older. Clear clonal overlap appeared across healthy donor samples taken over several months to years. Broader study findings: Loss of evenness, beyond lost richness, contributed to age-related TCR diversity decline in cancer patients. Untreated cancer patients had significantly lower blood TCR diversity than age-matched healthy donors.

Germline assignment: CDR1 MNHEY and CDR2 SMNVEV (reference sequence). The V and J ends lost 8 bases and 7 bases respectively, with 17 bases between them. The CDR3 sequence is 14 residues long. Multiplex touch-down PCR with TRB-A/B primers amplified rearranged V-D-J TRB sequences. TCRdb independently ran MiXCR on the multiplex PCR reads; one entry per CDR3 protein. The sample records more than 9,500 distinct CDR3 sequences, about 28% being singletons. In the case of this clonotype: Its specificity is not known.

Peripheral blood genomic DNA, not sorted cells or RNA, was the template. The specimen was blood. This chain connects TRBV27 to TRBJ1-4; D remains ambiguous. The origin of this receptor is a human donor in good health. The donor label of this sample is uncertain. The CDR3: CASANPPRAEKLFF. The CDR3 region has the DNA TGTGCCAGCGCAAATCCCCCTCGGGCTGAAAAACTGTTTTTT.